This T cell receptor (beta chain) was sequenced in a study of beta chain features in type 1 diabetes. Expressed TCRB transcripts were sequenced because the entire RNA isolate underwent reverse transcription. Naive, central memory and regulatory T cell samples came to a mean of about 3.9 million reads. Profiled with immunoSEQ multiplex PCR; TCRdb holds only in-frame clones, not every one. This sample has approximately 270,000 clones, with approximately 15% found just once. Trimming took off 5 bases at V and 3 bases at J, with 11 bases between the two ends. The CDR3 totals 14 residues. Per germline, CDR1 SGHNT and CDR2 YENEEA. About this clone: What it binds is unknown.

Study-level findings and limits: VDJ junctions in type 1 diabetes patients carried more deletions and fewer insertions. Moderate yet significant TCRB CDR3 shortening was seen in Type 1 diabetes patients in all four CD4+ subsets.

The collection from each donor was one heparinised blood draw averaging roughly 100 mL. CD45RO/CCR7/CD25/CD127/CD95/CD27 staining was used to isolate CD4+ naive, central memory, regulatory and stem cell-like memory cells by sorting. The J gene is TRBJ2-1, the V gene TRBV11-3, with D maybe TRBD2 (6 bases). The sequence was obtained from a man in his thirties or forties with type 1 diabetes. Input material: naive CD4+ T cells from blood. The CDR3 spells CASSQEGLYNEQFF. CDR3 bases: TGTGCCAGCAGCCAAGAGGGACTCTACAATGAGCAGTTCTTC.